The source of this T cell receptor beta chain is a study of PD-L1 blockade in urothelial cancer. Study-wide background: As for prior chemotherapy regimens, patients had received 0 to 3. Study-wide results and caveats: When measured at 3 weeks, tumor-associated blood clones expanded more in durable-benefit patients.

A remark on this clone: The antigen is undetermined.

The table came from immunoSEQ multiplex PCR; TCRdb's copy has only in-frame clones and leaves some out. The sample gives tens of thousands of clones, roughly 87% of which show up once; under 9.5% is in the top ten. Regarding time point: peripheral blood 6 weeks after treatment start. Sequencing was performed on PBMCs, taken around atezolizumab (anti-PD-L1) treatment. This clonotype originated in a man at least 80 years old with urothelial cancer.

DNA of the CDR3: TGTGCCAGCAGCCTCGGGAGGACCTACGAGCAGTACTTC. Its translation is CASSLGRTYEQYF. The rearrangement uses TRBV11-2 and TRBJ2-7; 7 bases map to TRBD2. Germline lookup yields CDR1 SGHAT and CDR2 FQNNGV. The CDR3 covers 13 residues. Trimming took 5 bases from V and 2 from J; bases not matched to a gene: 3.